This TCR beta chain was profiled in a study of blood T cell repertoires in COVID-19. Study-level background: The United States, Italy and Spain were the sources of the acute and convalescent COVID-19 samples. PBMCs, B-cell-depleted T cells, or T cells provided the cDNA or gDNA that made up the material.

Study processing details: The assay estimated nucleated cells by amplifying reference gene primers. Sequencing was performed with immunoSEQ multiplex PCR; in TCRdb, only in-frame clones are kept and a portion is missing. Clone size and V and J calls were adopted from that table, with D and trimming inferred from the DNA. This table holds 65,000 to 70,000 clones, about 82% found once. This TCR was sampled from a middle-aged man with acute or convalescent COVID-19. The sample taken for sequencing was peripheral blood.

Here the CDR3 DNA reads TGTGCCAGCAGTGTAACAGGGGGGTGGGCCAAAAACATTCAGTACTTC. Amino acid sequence: CASSVTGGWAKNIQYF. The rearrangement uses TRBV28 and TRBJ2-4; 8 nucleotides agree with TRBD1. Germline-derived CDR1 and CDR2 are MDHEN and SYDVKM. The J segment lost 1 base and the V segment lost 5 bases, leaving 7 bases of the junction unmatched. The CDR3 is 16 residues long.